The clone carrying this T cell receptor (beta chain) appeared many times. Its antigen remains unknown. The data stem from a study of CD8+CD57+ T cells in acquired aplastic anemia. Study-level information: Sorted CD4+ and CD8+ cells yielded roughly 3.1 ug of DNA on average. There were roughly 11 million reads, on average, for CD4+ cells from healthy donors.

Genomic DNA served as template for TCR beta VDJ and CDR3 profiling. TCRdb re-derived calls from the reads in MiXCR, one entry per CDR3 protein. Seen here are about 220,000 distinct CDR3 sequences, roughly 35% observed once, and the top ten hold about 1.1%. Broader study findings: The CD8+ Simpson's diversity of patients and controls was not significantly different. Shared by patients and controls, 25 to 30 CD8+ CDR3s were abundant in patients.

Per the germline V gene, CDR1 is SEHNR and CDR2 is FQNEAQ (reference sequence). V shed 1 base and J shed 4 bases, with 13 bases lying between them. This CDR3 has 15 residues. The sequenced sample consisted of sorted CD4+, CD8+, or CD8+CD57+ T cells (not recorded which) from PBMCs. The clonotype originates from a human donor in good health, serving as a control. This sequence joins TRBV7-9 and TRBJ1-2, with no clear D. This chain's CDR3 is CASSLDGQKPYGYTF. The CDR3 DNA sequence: TGTGCCAGCAGCTTAGACGGCCAAAAGCCCTATGGCTACACCTTC.